Listed below are T cell receptor beta chains from one sample, sequenced in a study of pediatric ulcerative colitis. Method: immunoSEQ multiplex PCR; TCRdb's copy keeps in-frame clones and lacks some. The sample shows 4,500 to 6,500 clones, around nine tenths of them seen only once. Sequenced material: blood. These receptors were obtained from a girl aged 5-17 years who was a control in a study of pediatric ulcerative colitis. The CDR3 runs from the conserved cysteine through the conserved F or W. The D gene is left open where the match is weak. The size field is filled for only some rows; it gives once, few, many or a size class.

cdr3_length	v_call	clone_size	d_call	j_call	cdr3_nt	cdr3_aa
11	TRBV10-1	few	NA	TRBJ2-2	TGCGCCAGCAGTGCTAGCGGGGAGCTGTTTTTT	CASSASGELFF
14	TRBV2	NA	NA	TRBJ2-7	TGTGCCAGCAACGGGCCCGGACCCTCTTACGAGCAGTACTTC	CASNGPGPSYEQYF
14	TRBV27	NA	NA	TRBJ2-7	TGTGCCAGCAGTTATGGACAGAGCTCCTACGAGCAGTACTTC	CASSYGQSSYEQYF
18	TRBV4-1	NA	TRBD2	TRBJ2-5	TGCGCCAGCAGGGTCACCGGACTAGCGGGAGGGCCAGGAGAGACCCAGTACTTC	CASRVTGLAGGPGETQYF
11	TRBV7-9	NA	NA	TRBJ2-7	TGTGCGGGAGGTAGTACGGGCGAGCAGTACTTC	CAGGSTGEQYF
15	TRBV28	NA	NA	TRBJ2-2	TGTGCCAGCACACAAGGAGGGGGCTATACCGGGGAGCTGTTTTTT	CASTQGGGYTGELFF
15	TRBV5-8	NA	NA	TRBJ1-4	TGTGCCAGCAGCTTGGTAGGGGCGGGTAATGAAAAACTGTTTTTT	CASSLVGAGNEKLFF
18	TRBV14	NA	TRBD1	TRBJ2-1	TGTGCCAGCAGCCAAGATATCGGGACAGGGCCAAGATACAATGAGCAGTTCTTC	CASSQDIGTGPRYNEQFF
15	TRBV19	few	TRBD1	TRBJ1-2	TGTGCCAGTAGTCCTGGGGACAGGGGGCTGTATGGCTACACCTTC	CASSPGDRGLYGYTF
14	TRBV7-9	NA	NA	TRBJ1-2	TGTGCCAGCAGCTTACAGGGGCTGAACTATGGCTACACCTTC	CASSLQGLNYGYTF
15	TRBV5-1	NA	TRBD2	TRBJ2-1	TGCGCCAGCAGCTGGGGACTAGCGGGAGCCCTTGAGCAGTTCTTC	CASSWGLAGALEQFF
16	TRBV6-1	once	TRBD2	TRBJ2-3	TGTGCCAGCAGTGAAGGAGCGGGAGGCAGCACAGATACGCAGTATTTT	CASSEGAGGSTDTQYF
16	TRBV10-3	NA	NA	TRBJ1-3	TGTGCCATCAGTGAGTCCGGCGGGTTCTCTGGAAACACCATATATTTT	CAISESGGFSGNTIYF
14	TRBV5-6	once	NA	TRBJ2-1	TGTGCCAGCAGTAGCCGGACTACCGAACGTGAGCAGTTCTTC	CASSSRTTEREQFF
15	TRBV15	NA	NA	TRBJ1-1	TGTGCCACCAGCAGGTTTACCACTGTGAGGACTGAAGCTTTCTTT	CATSRFTTVRTEAFF
13	TRBV19	NA	TRBD1	TRBJ2-7	TGTGCCAGTAGTATTCAGGGGGCTTACGAGCAGTACTTC	CASSIQGAYEQYF
15	TRBV15	NA	TRBD2	TRBJ2-7	TGTGCCACCAGCAGCGGGAGCGGGAGTCCCTACGAGCAGTACTTC	CATSSGSGSPYEQYF
13	TRBV28	NA	NA	TRBJ2-5	TGTGCCAGCAGTTTAACCGGACTCGAGACCCAGTACTTC	CASSLTGLETQYF